This TCR beta chain originates from a study of T-cell memory formation after mild COVID-19. Findings of the study overall: Certain responding clones were present in pre-infection memory, suggesting participation of cross-reactive memory. CM and EM subsets held most contracting CD4+ clones; EMRA held CD8+ ones. Proof of SARS-CoV-2 specificity was absent for the second-wave clones that crested on day 37.

A remark on this clonotype: Its antigen is as yet unknown.

TCRdb used MiXCR to reprocess the 5' RACE reads, holding one entry per CDR3 protein. The sample contains about 110,000 distinct CDR3 sequences, about a fifth of which appear only once. Trimming removed 4 bases from V and 2 bases from J, with 10 bases in between. This CDR3 comprises 14 residues. Germline loops: CDR1 SNHLY, CDR2 FYNNEI. This receptor was obtained from a young man who had mild COVID-19 (a few samples of this study predate the infection). Cell type and time point are not known. This chain links TRBV2 with TRBJ2-3; D is perhaps TRBD2 (6 bases). The sample consisted of PBMCs or a T cell subset sorted from them (not recorded which). CDR3 bases: TGTGCCAGCAGTGTACTGCGGGACACAGATACGCAGTATTTT. Protein: CASSVLRDTDTQYF.